This passage covers 8 T cell receptor beta chains from one sample sequenced in a study of spatial heterogeneity in lung cancer (dated 2019 in TCRdb). What the research found in general, with its limitations: The tumor nonsynonymous mutation count correlated with the number of expanded intratumoral alpha and beta TCRs.

Preparation of the library involved 5' RACE. Sequencer: NextSeq 500. The public reads were quality trimmed at Q25 with fastp and then assembled into clones with MiXCR by TCRdb, keeping productive beta chains. Rows are combined by CDR3 protein, so each entry shows the most common genes and DNA. This sample has thousands of distinct CDR3 sequences in its table, and roughly two fifths of those were observed once. Together, the top ten hold 20% to 25% of the sample. The time point label, as the study defines it: sample taken at primary tumor resection. These TCRs are of unknown antigen specificity. Source: lung tumor tissue, taken at surgery. These receptors were obtained from a male donor with early-stage non-small cell lung cancer.

Judged by abundance, this clonotype is medium-sized (0.01 to 0.1%). Since the library was made to target alpha chains, this beta chain is a stray read and its abundance is not meaningful. The V and J genes are TRBV4-3 and TRBJ2-2, with a tentative D call TRBD1 (6 bases). The length of the CDR3 is 16 residues. Germline V gene lookup returns CDR1 LGHNA and CDR2 YSLEER. Deletions cut 4 bases from V and 2 bases from J, with 14 bases between. The CDR3 here is CASSPGLGANTGELFF. Written as DNA, the CDR3 is TGCGCCAGCAGCCCCGGTTTGGGGGCCAACACCGGGGAGCTGTTTTTT.

This clonotype is categorized as medium-sized (0.01 to 0.1%). In a library made to pick up alpha chains, this beta chain is a stray read with a size that means little. V and J are TRBV2 and TRBJ2-5; 7 bases are shared with TRBD2. Germline loops: CDR1 SNHLY, CDR2 FYNNEI. This CDR3 comprises 13 residues. J gave up 2 bases and V 8 bases, and 5 bases lay outside the gene matches. The CDR3, as DNA: TGTGCCAGCTTTCCTAGCGGTCAAGAGACCCAGTACTTC. It is translated as CASFPSGQETQYF. Filled out from reference TRBV2 and TRBJ2-5, the complete variable domain reads EPEVTQTPSHQVTQMGQEVILRCVPISNHLYFYWYRQILGQKVEFLVSFYNNEISEKSEIFDDQFSVERPDGSNFTLKIRSTKLEDSAMYFCASFPSGQETQYFGPGTRLLVL.

This clonotype is labeled medium-sized. The library was designed around alpha chains, so this beta chain is a stray read whose abundance carries little weight. This rearrangement joins TRBV20-1 to TRBJ1-1; no firm D call. The V and J ends lost 2 bases and 7 bases respectively, with 11 bases between them. There are 12 residues in the CDR3. Germline-derived CDR1 and CDR2 are DFQATT and SNEGSKA (reference sequence). In DNA, the CDR3 is TGCAGTGCTAGACCCCCTATGGGTGAAGCTTTCTTT. Encoded protein: CSARPPMGEAFF.

Relative to its sample, this clonotype is medium-sized. Since the library was made to target alpha chains, this beta chain is a stray read and its abundance is not meaningful. V usage is TRBV19 and J usage is TRBJ2-3; TRBD2 matches at 12 bases. V lost 5 bases, J lost 5 bases, and 2 bases stayed unmatched. From germline, CDR1 is LNHDA and CDR2 SQIVND (reference sequence). The CDR3 is 14 residues long. As DNA, the CDR3 is TGTGCCAGTAGTCGACTAGCGGGAGAAGATACGCAGTATTTT. It encodes CASSRLAGEDTQYF.

This clonotype appeared a single time. The library was designed around alpha chains, so this beta chain is a stray read whose abundance carries little weight. The rearrangement links TRBV12-3 or TRBV12-4 to TRBJ2-2; 7 nucleotides line up with TRBD1. The J segment lost 4 bases and the V segment lost 7 bases, leaving 15 bases of the junction unmatched. The CDR3 length is 17 residues. This CDR3 reads CASTLLRQGLGTGELFF. The CDR3 bases are TGTGCCAGCACCCTCCTCAGACAGGGTTTGGGCACCGGGGAGCTGTTTTTT.

This clonotype occurred a few times. This beta chain lies outside the target of a library built for alpha chains; its clone size means little. This chain joins TRBV20-1 and TRBJ1-1, with 9 bases matching TRBD1. CDR3 length: 15 residues. Germline trimming cut 3 bases from V and 6 bases from J; bases unmatched to any gene: 11. CDR1 and CDR2 from the germline V gene are DFQATT and SNEGSKA (reference sequence). The CDR3 is CSARKPRTGDPEAFF. CDR3 DNA: TGCAGTGCTAGGAAACCCAGGACAGGGGACCCTGAAGCTTTCTTT.

With regard to this clonotype: The library was built for alpha chains, so this beta chain is an off-target read and its size means little. The V gene is TRBV2, the J gene TRBJ2-7, with no clear D. CDR3 length: 13 amino acids. The V gene lost 7 bases and the J gene lost 1 base, with 11 bases spanning the gap. Germline lookup yields CDR1 SNHLY and CDR2 FYNNEI. The CDR3 coding sequence is TGTGCCAGCACCGGAGTGCTTTCCTACGAGCAGTACTTC. Protein product: CASTGVLSYEQYF.

Of note for this clonotype: The library was designed around alpha chains, so this beta chain is a stray read whose abundance carries little weight. The rearrangement links TRBV11-2 to TRBJ2-5, with D unresolved. Trimming took 5 bases from V and 4 from J, leaving 8 bases between them. Looked up from germline, CDR1 is SGHAT and CDR2 is FQNNGV. This CDR3 spans 12 amino acids. The CDR3 region is CASSLFGETQYF. The DNA of the CDR3 is TGTGCCAGCAGCCTCTTTGGAGAGACCCAGTACTTC. Full variable domain (remainder filled in from reference TRBV11-2 and TRBJ2-5): EAGVAQSPRYKIIEKRQSVAFWCNPISGHATLYWYQQILGQGPKLLIQFQNNGVVDDSQLPKDRFSAERLKGVDSTLKIQPAKLEDSAVYLCASSLFGETQYFGPGTRLLVL.